This T cell receptor (beta chain) derives from a study of radiotherapy plus CTLA-4 blockade in lung cancer. Study overall: Disease control was present in 30% to 40% of patients, and objective responses in roughly 17%.

Remarks on this clone: Antigen unknown.

It was focal radiation plus CTLA-4 blockade with ipilimumab that patients with chemo-refractory metastatic non-small-cell lung cancer received. V dropped 0 bases and J dropped 9; count of bases not matched to a gene: 5. Germline values: CDR1 SGHVS, CDR2 FNYEAQ. The CDR3 runs to 15 residues. General observations from the study: Best predicting response, reportedly, were early blood T cell clone dynamics, with interferon-beta. Among blood TCR repertoires after radiotherapy plus ipilimumab, tumor-derived clones expanded.

Method: immunoSEQ multiplex PCR; TCRdb's copy keeps in-frame clones and lacks some. The sample yields roughly 70,000 clones, around 87% seen once. This TCR was recovered from a human donor with non-small cell lung cancer that progressed on radiotherapy plus ipilimumab. The sample was peripheral blood, taken from a patient treated with radiotherapy plus ipilimumab. The V gene is TRBV7-6, the J gene TRBJ2-1, with 10 positions matching TRBD1. The CDR3 coding sequence is TGTGCCAGCAGCTTAGCCCGGACAGGGGGGGGTGAGCAGTTCTTC. Translation gives CASSLARTGGGEQFF.